This T cell receptor beta chain emerged from a study of blood T cells in healthy people across ages. PCR was performed a second time for about 7 to 12 cycles using a sample-barcoded 5' primer and a J-beta primer mix. A tag from a template-switch adaptor with 12 random nucleotides marked each cDNA molecule. The yield of each sample was at least 3 million CDR3-containing paired-end reads. TCRdb re-called the 5' RACE reads through MiXCR, storing one row per CDR3 protein. The repertoire holds around 800,000 distinct CDR3 sequences, with about 59% as singletons. Germline CDR1 reads SEHNR; CDR2 reads FQNEAQ (reference sequence). This CDR3 comprises 13 residues. Trimming pared 4 bases from V and 5 bases from J, leaving 11 bases between. With regard to this clonotype: Its antigen is currently unknown.

Notes on the study in general: PBMCs went unsorted, and a conclusive naive versus antigen-experienced comparison was therefore prevented. Compared with aged donors, long-lived donors showed fewer expanded clones, suggesting selection.

This sequence originates from a man under 40 in good health. The chain recombines TRBV7-9 with TRBJ2-5, with D possibly TRBD1 on 6 matching bases. Input material: blood. CDR3 residues: CASSWGPGETQYF. In DNA, the CDR3 is TGTGCCAGCAGCTGGGGGCCCGGGGAGACCCAGTACTTC.